What follows is one T cell receptor beta chain and its context. Its antigen is not identified. The sample belongs to a study of T cell clones after liver transplantation. Study-wide background: Blood was drawn pre-transplant, before withdrawal, and after full or failed withdrawal.

Using immunoSEQ multiplex PCR, the repertoire was profiled, and TCRdb retains in-frame clones only, with some absent. The table includes 55,000 to 80,000 clones, roughly 90% detected once. Study conclusions and caveats: Small, mixed patient groups and varying post-transplant times limit these conclusions.

The CDR3 has 14 amino acids. V lost 5 bases and J lost 4; bases outside the gene matches: 4. Germline CDR1 and CDR2: SGHTA and FQGNSA. CD3+CD4+ and CD3+CD8+ cells were FACS-sorted from thawed unstimulated PBMCs. The specimen was CD4+ T cells from blood, collected before liver transplant. This clonotype was sampled from a human donor who received a liver transplant. The V and J genes are TRBV7-2 and TRBJ2-7; 11 bases map to TRBD2. In DNA, the CDR3 is TGTGCCAGCAGCACCAGGACTAGCGGGTACGAGCAGTACTTC. This sequence encodes CASSTRTSGYEQYF.